The 26 T cell receptor beta chains given below trace back to one sample, sequenced in a study of PD-1 blockade in classical Hodgkin lymphoma. The patients all showed relapse after autologous stem cell transplantation, while their brentuximab vedotin exposure varied. Clones were read by immunoSEQ multiplex PCR, and TCRdb kept only the in-frame ones, dropping some. The table records some 50,000 clones, about three quarters of them present only once. Sample: peripheral blood mononuclear cells (PBMCs), taken at baseline. The receptors derive from a human donor with classical Hodgkin lymphoma.

CDR3 amino acids: CASSQIQGNTEAFF. In DNA form, the CDR3 reads TGCGCCAGCAGCCAGATACAGGGGAACACTGAAGCTTTCTTT. The rearrangement joins TRBV5-1 to TRBJ1-1, with D perhaps TRBD1 (6 bases). V lost 4 bases and J lost 1, with 11 bases in between. Germline CDR1 SGHRS, CDR2 YFSETQ. CDR3 length: 14 amino acids.

V gene TRBV27 combines with J gene TRBJ1-1; D unresolved. This CDR3 is built from 15 residues. CDR1 and CDR2 from the germline V gene are MNHEY and SMNVEV (reference sequence). Trimming took 3 bases from V and 11 from J, leaving 22 bases between them. CDR3 DNA: TGTGCCAGCAGTTTTGCCGCCACAGTAGGATTGGGGGCTTTCTTT. Translating it yields CASSFAATVGLGAFF.

In DNA form, the CDR3 reads TGTGCCAGCAGTTACGACTCGGCCGCGGGCGGGGAGCTGTTTTTT. This codes for CASSYDSAAGGELFF. The rearrangement links TRBV6-5 to TRBJ2-2, with D possibly TRBD2 on 5 matching bases. V was pared by 2 bases and J by 7 bases, with 14 bases between. The CDR3 is made up of 15 amino acids. Germline CDR1 MNHEY, CDR2 SVGAGI.

The gene calls are TRBV4-1 and TRBJ1-2; TRBD1 might be the D (5 bases). The CDR3 has 14 residues. The germline V gene encodes CDR1 MGHRA and CDR2 YSYEKL. V lost 0 bases to trimming and J lost 7 bases, with 12 bases between them. The CDR3 here is CASSQDGGAGGYTF. DNA of the CDR3: TGCGCCAGCAGCCAAGATGGAGGGGCGGGTGGCTACACCTTC.

This chain connects TRBV30 to TRBJ2-7; 12 nucleotides align to TRBD2. Germline CDR1 GTSNPN, CDR2 SVGIG (reference sequence). V lost 2 bases, J lost 2 bases, and 4 bases stayed unmatched. The CDR3 is 15 amino acids. The CDR3, as DNA: TGTGCCTGGAGTCGGCTAGCGGGAGGGCCCTACGAGCAGTACTTC. Amino acid sequence: CAWSRLAGGPYEQYF.

In this sample, this clone turned up a few times. The rearrangement links TRBV6-5 to TRBJ2-2; 9 bases match TRBD1. CDR3 length: 15 residues. V trimming: 7 bases; J trimming: 4 bases; junction bases outside the gene matches: 7. Germline V gene sequence: CDR1 MNHEY, CDR2 SVGAGI. The CDR3 DNA reads as TGTGCCAGCACCTCCGGGACAGGGTTCACCGGGGAGCTGTTTTTT. Translating gives CASTSGTGFTGELFF.

This sequence joins TRBV9 and TRBJ2-3; D remains ambiguous. Trimming stripped 1 base from V and 0 bases from J, with 3 bases between. The germline V gene encodes CDR1 SGDLS and CDR2 YYNGEE. This CDR3 comprises 13 residues. The CDR3 bases are TGTGCCAGCAGCGTACGGAGCACAGATACGCAGTATTTT. Protein sequence: CASSVRSTDTQYF.

The chain combines TRBV6-6 with TRBJ1-2, with D unclear. CDR1 MNHNY and CDR2 SVGAGI come from the germline V gene (reference sequence). Trimming took off 6 bases at V and 8 bases at J, with 10 bases between the two ends. The CDR3 is made up of 11 amino acids. The CDR3 loop is CASRLGGGYTF. CDR3 sequence (DNA): TGTGCCAGCAGACTCGGAGGAGGCTACACCTTC.

The J gene is TRBJ2-1, the V gene TRBV5-1; 7 bases align to TRBD2. Germline V lookup: CDR1 SGHRS, CDR2 YFSETQ. Trimming cost V 1 base and J 5 bases; bases outside gene matches: 15. There are 18 residues in the CDR3. For the CDR3, the DNA is TGCGCCAGCAGCTTGATAAGGGTCCTAGCGGTGCCGGACAATGAGCAGTTCTTC. As protein: CASSLIRVLAVPDNEQFF.

The rearrangement uses TRBV6-1 and TRBJ1-3; maybe TRBD1 (6 bases). The CDR3 is made up of 15 amino acids. V lost 6 bases and J 3 bases, leaving 15 bases between the germline ends. CDR1 is MNHNS, CDR2 SASEGT, per germline. The CDR3 loop reads CASREQGIGGNTIYF. CDR3 nucleotides: TGTGCCAGCAGGGAACAGGGTATCGGTGGAAACACCATATATTTT.

V gene TRBV5-1 combines with J gene TRBJ1-5; 9 nucleotides match TRBD1. This CDR3 region has 15 residues. Germline V gene lookup returns CDR1 SGHRS and CDR2 YFSETQ. V was clipped by 1 base and J by 5 bases; unmatched bases: 4. CDR3 in DNA: TGCGCCAGCAGCTTGATGACAGGGGGAGATCAGCCCCAGCATTTT. This encodes CASSLMTGGDQPQHF.

The genes are TRBV2 and TRBJ1-5; weak D call: TRBD1 (5 bases). CDR1 SNHLY and CDR2 FYNNEI come from the germline V gene. Between the trimmed V and J ends, which lost 7 bases and 2 bases, there was a span of 15 bases. The CDR3 has 15 amino acids. The DNA of the CDR3 is TGTGCCAGCACCCGGGACCCCGGAGGCAATCAGCCCCAGCATTTT. The encoded protein is CASTRDPGGNQPQHF. Combining the CDR3 with reference TRBV2 and TRBJ1-5 gives the whole variable domain EPEVTQTPSHQVTQMGQEVILRCVPISNHLYFYWYRQILGQKVEFLVSFYNNEISEKSEIFDDQFSVERPDGSNFTLKIRSTKLEDSAMYFCASTRDPGGNQPQHFGDGTRLSIL.

This clone was counted a single time. The gene calls are TRBV6-1 and TRBJ2-3; tentative D call: TRBD2 (5 bases). Germline CDR1 is MNHNS and CDR2 is SASEGT. This CDR3 is built from 14 residues. V was shortened by 8 bases and J by 1 base, with 13 bases between the two germline ends. CDR3 protein: CASRRGSGTDTQYF. The CDR3 coding sequence is TGTGCCAGCCGCCGGGGATCTGGCACAGATACGCAGTATTTT.

This sequence joins TRBV5-5 and TRBJ2-5; 10 bases align to TRBD2. V gave up 2 bases and J gave up 0 bases; unmatched junction bases: 7. The CDR3 runs 17 residues. In germline, CDR1 is SGHKS, CDR2 YYEKEE (reference sequence). The DNA for the CDR3 is TGTGCCAGCAGCTTTTGGCTAGCGGGAGAGAACCAAGAGACCCAGTACTTC. Amino acid sequence: CASSFWLAGENQETQYF.

The chain couples TRBV11-3 to TRBJ2-7, with D possibly being TRBD1 (6 bases). Trimming pared 5 bases from V and 3 bases from J, leaving 8 bases between. The CDR3 sequence is 12 residues long. Germline CDR1 and CDR2: SGHNT and YENEEA. CDR3 amino acids: CASSPDSYEQYF. The CDR3 nucleotides are TGTGCCAGCAGCCCGGACAGCTACGAGCAGTACTTC.

V and J are TRBV5-1 and TRBJ1-2, with D tentatively TRBD1 (5 bases). From germline, CDR1 is SGHRS and CDR2 YFSETQ. Trimming removed 4 bases from V and 7 bases from J, with 17 bases in between. The CDR3 contains 14 residues. This chain's CDR3 is CASSPMGGDPGYTF. CDR3 nucleotides: TGCGCCAGCAGCCCTATGGGGGGGGACCCTGGCTACACCTTC.

This clone was seen once. The gene calls are TRBV27 and TRBJ1-2; D unresolved. Trimming removed 6 bases at V and 0 bases at J, with 14 bases between. Germline CDR1 MNHEY, CDR2 SMNVEV (reference sequence). This CDR3 has 15 residues. CDR3 loop: CASSPLLETNYGYTF. The CDR3 bases are TGTGCCAGCAGCCCACTCCTTGAGACTAACTATGGCTACACCTTC.

The chain joins TRBV4-2 to TRBJ2-7; D perhaps matches TRBD1 (6 bases). The germline gives CDR1 LGHNA, CDR2 YNFKEQ. Trimming took off 0 bases at V and 6 bases at J, with 9 bases between the two ends. The CDR3 is 13 amino acids. The DNA of the CDR3 is TGTGCCAGCAGCCAAGAGAGGGGGAGCGAGCAGTACTTC. Its protein is CASSQERGSEQYF.

The genes are TRBV11-3 and TRBJ1-1; D not resolved. V was trimmed by 5 bases and J by 4 bases, leaving 14 bases between them. This CDR3 has 14 residues. The germline CDR1 and CDR2 sequences are SGHNT and YENEEA. CDR3 sequence (DNA): TGTGCCAGCAGCCCATCAAGAGGTATCACTGAAGCTTTCTTT. Protein product: CASSPSRGITEAFF.

The table lists this clone with a count of one. V gene TRBV15 combines with J gene TRBJ1-5, with no clear D. The CDR3 extends over 15 amino acids. V was shortened by 0 bases and J by 9 bases, with 15 bases between the two germline ends. Germline loops: CDR1 LNHNV, CDR2 YYDKDF (reference sequence). CDR3 bases: TGTGCCACCAGCAGAGATCAAGGCGGTCTGGGGCCCCAGCATTTT. Translation gives CATSRDQGGLGPQHF.

J is TRBJ1-2 and V is TRBV6-1, with a possible D match to TRBD1 (5 bases). Germline V lookup: CDR1 MNHNS, CDR2 SASEGT. The CDR3 has 13 amino acids. The germline V and J ends were trimmed by 8 bases and 0 bases, with 10 bases remaining between them. CDR3 residues: CASGSTANYGYTF. Written as DNA, the CDR3 is TGTGCCAGCGGTTCGACAGCTAACTATGGCTACACCTTC.

The gene calls are TRBV6-5 and TRBJ2-1; 8 bases line up with TRBD1. Germline CDR1 is MNHEY and CDR2 is SVGAGI. This CDR3 is 13 amino acids long. V trimming: 2 bases; J trimming: 9 bases; junction bases outside the gene matches: 3. CDR3 in amino acids: CASSYGTGSEQFF. CDR3 in DNA: TGTGCCAGCAGTTACGGGACAGGTAGTGAGCAGTTCTTC.

The rearrangement links TRBV11-2 to TRBJ1-1; D is perhaps TRBD1 (5 bases). This CDR3 is built from 15 residues. Trimming stripped 3 bases from V and 3 bases from J, with 14 bases between. The germline V gene has CDR1 SGHAT and CDR2 FQNNGV. The CDR3 loop reads CASSLAGDRYTEAFF. The CDR3 DNA follows: TGTGCCAGCAGCTTGGCCGGGGACCGATACACTGAAGCTTTCTTT.

V usage is TRBV14 and J usage is TRBJ2-7; unclear D gene. The V and J ends lost 0 bases and 4 bases respectively, with 10 bases between them. This CDR3 contains 14 residues. Germline loops: CDR1 SGHDN, CDR2 FVKESK. The CDR3 reads CASSQDTQVYEQYF. CDR3 DNA sequence: TGTGCCAGCAGCCAAGATACCCAGGTTTACGAGCAGTACTTC.

The V call is TRBV27, the J call TRBJ1-1; D ambiguous. Trimming took off 4 bases at V and 0 bases at J, with 6 bases between the two ends. CDR3 size: 13 residues. CDR1 MNHEY and CDR2 SMNVEV come from the germline V gene (reference sequence). The CDR3 loop is CASSYTMNTEAFF. CDR3 DNA: TGTGCCAGCAGTTATACCATGAACACTGAAGCTTTCTTT.

This chain uses TRBV18 with TRBJ2-2; 7 bases align to TRBD1. Germline lookup yields CDR1 KGHSH and CDR2 LQKENI. The CDR3 contains 17 residues. V shed 6 bases, J shed 0 bases, and the junction held 10 bases outside the gene matches. The chain's CDR3 is CASSRDSILTNTGELFF. CDR3 in DNA: TGTGCCAGCTCCCGGGACAGTATTCTAACGAACACCGGGGAGCTGTTTTTT. Using reference TRBV18 and TRBJ2-2 for the parts outside the CDR3, the full variable domain is NAGVMQNPRHLVRRRGQEARLRCSPMKGHSHVYWYRQLPEEGLKFMVYLQKENIIDESGMPKERFSAEFPKEGPSILRIQQVVRGDSAAYFCASSRDSILTNTGELFFGEGSRLTVL.